This paragraph reports one TCR beta chain. This receptor's antigen is unknown. Base qualities were left out, and no much larger clone turns up one base away. These data originate in a study of control samples from healthy donors and cancer patients (dated by TCRdb to 2018 to 2020). Receptors were amplified or captured by the immunoSEQ multiplex PCR assay. The table was pulled from immuneACCESS by TCRdb, which kept in-frame rearrangements only. Such tables lose some clones; where checked, under half of the loss comes from unresolved V genes, and the rest has no known cause. The table for this sample lists 120,000 to 150,000 clones; about 89% of them were counted only once. 4.9% of the sample is taken by the ten largest. The germline V gene supplies CDR1 SNHLY and CDR2 FYNNEI. The CDR3 runs 13 amino acids, cysteine and phenylalanine included. The only DNA kept is the CDR3, 39 bases in frame from the first base. V gives up 7 bases and J gives up 4 bases, and the segment between their germline ends measures 11 bases.

The chain employs TRBV2 and TRBJ1-5; TRBD1 is a possible D gene, resting on 5 matching bases. The sequence came from a man aged 25 to 40 in good health. The source material was blood. The DNA reads TGTGCCAGCAAGGGGTGGGGGAATCAGCCCCAGCATTTT. This sequence encodes CASKGWGNQPQHF.